This TCR beta chain was found in a study of blood T cells in healthy people across ages. The study's findings and limits: Greater diversity and more naive CD4+ cells were seen in long-lived donors than in aged donors.

Together with a sample-barcoded 5' primer, a J-beta primer mix was included in a second PCR lasting about 6 to 11 cycles. TCRdb re-analysed the 5' RACE reads in MiXCR, keeping a single row per CDR3 protein. The profile shows some 290,000 distinct CDR3 sequences, 25% to 30% of them singletons. This clonotype has just a few counts. Its antigen is currently unknown. In germline, CDR1 is MGHRA, CDR2 YSYEKL. The CDR3 is made up of 14 amino acids. V dropped 7 bases and J dropped 8 bases, with 18 bases sitting between them. V gene TRBV4-1 combines with J gene TRBJ2-4; D may correspond to TRBD1 or TRBD2 (7 bases each). Sequences were obtained from blood. The TCR sequence derives from a woman in her 70s in good health. The CDR3 DNA reads as TGCGCCAGCAACCAGGGGGGGACTGATGACATTCAGTACTTC. As protein: CASNQGGTDDIQYF.